A single sample gave rise to the 14 T cell receptor beta chains below, sequenced in a study of PD-1 blockade in classical Hodgkin lymphoma. Noted time point: cycle 4 day 1 (C4D1), after more than five weeks of nivolumab. All the patients suffered relapse after autologous stem cell transplantation, and brentuximab vedotin exposure differed. This table comes from immunoSEQ multiplex PCR, and its TCRdb copy is limited to in-frame clones, with some not included. The sample includes some 86,000 clones, about nine tenths of them seen just once. Sample: peripheral blood mononuclear cells (PBMCs), taken before the fourth cycle of nivolumab. All receptors derive from a human donor with classical Hodgkin lymphoma.

J is TRBJ1-2 and V is TRBV10-3; TRBD1 might be the D (5 bases). The CDR3 covers 16 residues. The ends were cut back, 4 bases at V and 0 bases at J, with 15 bases in the middle. In germline, CDR1 is ENHRY, CDR2 SYGVKD. The CDR3 reads CAISGGFLSANYGYTF. The CDR3 DNA is TGTGCCATCAGTGGGGGGTTTCTATCGGCTAACTATGGCTACACCTTC.

This clone is a singleton in its sample. V is TRBV7-6 and J is TRBJ2-1; D unclear. CDR1 is SGHVS and CDR2 is FNYEAQ in the germline V gene. Trimming removed 4 bases at V and 8 bases at J, with 12 bases between. The length of the CDR3 is 13 residues. The chain's CDR3 is CASSSRGSDEQFF. The CDR3 coding sequence is TGTGCCAGCAGCTCCAGAGGTTCCGATGAGCAGTTCTTC.

This clone occurred once. The chain carries TRBV6-5 and TRBJ2-7; D remains unclear. The germline V and J ends were trimmed by 4 bases and 3 bases, with 10 bases remaining between them. Per germline, CDR1 MNHEY and CDR2 SVGAGI. CDR3 length equals 13 residues. The CDR3 loop is CASSFRRLYEQYF. The CDR3, as DNA: TGTGCCAGCAGTTTCCGGCGCCTCTACGAGCAGTACTTC.

This chain uses TRBV6-5 with TRBJ1-2, with D uncertain. This CDR3 is 13 amino acids long. Trimming left V 6 bases short and J 8 bases short, with 16 bases between. Germline V lookup: CDR1 MNHEY, CDR2 SVGAGI. CDR3 nucleotide sequence: TGTGCCAGCAGGCAACCGGGTTTGCACGGCTACACCTTC. This encodes CASRQPGLHGYTF.

The rearrangement links TRBV7-8 to TRBJ2-5; D possibly corresponds to TRBD2 (6 bases). Trimming removed 2 bases from V and 3 bases from J, with 16 bases in between. CDR3 size: 16 residues. Germline V CDR1 and CDR2: SGHVS, FQNEAQ. Here the CDR3 reads CASSLPFGGKKETQYF. The DNA of the CDR3 is TGTGCCAGCAGCTTACCGTTTGGGGGGAAAAAAGAGACCCAGTACTTC.

The chain carries TRBV4-2 and TRBJ2-7, with D tentatively TRBD1 (6 bases). Trimming removed 1 base at V and 1 base at J, with 8 bases between. The CDR3 extends over 14 amino acids. Germline assignment: CDR1 LGHNA and CDR2 YNFKEQ. The CDR3 sequence: CASSQVGQSYEQYF. The CDR3 region has the DNA TGTGCCAGCAGCCAAGTAGGACAGTCCTACGAGCAGTACTTC.

This clone was seen more than once but under ten times. For the CDR3, the DNA is TGTGCCAGCTCACCTACGTGGGGTTTCGACAATGAGCAGTTCTTC. Its protein is CASSPTWGFDNEQFF. This chain connects TRBV18 to TRBJ2-1; D remains ambiguous. Germline CDR1 and CDR2: KGHSH and LQKENI. The CDR3 is 15 residues long. V dropped 3 bases and J dropped 5 bases, with 14 bases sitting between them.

This clone was found a few times. The chain is built from TRBV9 and TRBJ2-3; TRBD2 agrees at 12 bases. Germline CDR1 and CDR2: SGDLS and YYNGEE. The CDR3 extends over 16 amino acids. The V segment lost 4 bases and the J segment 2 bases; nucleotides outside the gene matches: 5. For the CDR3, the DNA is TGTGCCAGCAGCCCGCTAGCGGGGGGGCCCACAGATACGCAGTATTTT. Protein product: CASSPLAGGPTDTQYF.

Only one count was recorded for this clone. The V call is TRBV27, the J call TRBJ1-5; no definite D call. The ends were cut back, 7 bases at V and 6 bases at J, with 25 bases in the middle. The CDR3 extends over 17 amino acids. The germline V gene has CDR1 MNHEY and CDR2 SMNVEV (reference sequence). CDR3 bases: TGTGCCAGCACCACCAACGCGAACACGGCCGCGGGTCAGCCCCAGCATTTT. This translates into CASTTNANTAAGQPQHF.

This clone came up once. The rearrangement links TRBV9 to TRBJ2-7; D uncertain. Germline V gene data show CDR1 as SGDLS and CDR2 as YYNGEE. The CDR3 runs 14 residues. Trimming took off 4 bases at V and 5 bases at J, with 16 bases between the two ends. CDR3 in amino acids: CASSPPDGRNEQYF. Here the CDR3 DNA reads TGTGCCAGCAGCCCCCCCGATGGCAGGAACGAGCAGTACTTC.

The chain has TRBV10-3 and TRBJ2-5; 8 bases align to TRBD2. The J call is in doubt because the DNA end fits TRBJ2-7 better. Germline assignment: CDR1 ENHRY and CDR2 SYGVKD. There are 14 residues in the CDR3. CDR3 sequence (DNA): TGTGCCATCAGTGAGCCAACGGGAGGGTCCGAGCAGTACTTC. It is translated as CAISEPTGGSEQYF.

In nucleotides, the CDR3 is TGTGCCAGCAGTTACTCGAGGGGGTACACAGATACGCAGTATTTT. Translation gives CASSYSRGYTDTQYF. This chain joins TRBV6-5 and TRBJ2-3; perhaps TRBD1 as D (6 bases). Between the trimmed V and J ends, which lost 0 bases and 2 bases, there was a span of 9 bases. This CDR3 is 15 amino acids long. Germline loops: CDR1 MNHEY, CDR2 SVGAGI.

The genes are TRBV5-6 and TRBJ1-1; the D gene is possibly TRBD1 (5 bases). Between the trimmed V and J ends, which lost 0 bases and 3 bases, there was a span of 12 bases. This CDR3 is built from 15 residues. Germline assignment: CDR1 SGHDT and CDR2 YYEEEE. The CDR3 sequence is CASSLGSGQDTEAFF. CDR3 DNA: TGTGCCAGCAGCTTGGGTTCAGGGCAGGACACTGAAGCTTTCTTT.

This chain connects TRBV6-9 to TRBJ2-3; 14 bases fit TRBD2. J lost 4 bases, V lost 0 bases, and 3 bases had no gene match. This CDR3 comprises 17 residues. Per germline, CDR1 MNHGY and CDR2 SVAAGI. The CDR3, as DNA: TGTGCCAGCAGTTATTCGTCGACTAGCGGGGGGGCAGATACGCAGTATTTT. Translating gives CASSYSSTSGGADTQYF.